These 23 T cell receptor beta chains share one sample of origin, sequenced in a study of HIV-infected children after antiretroviral therapy interruption. Treatment of the sample: PENTA 11 planned treatment interruption arm or continuous ART arm. The TCR library was built from RNA with a 3' RACE protocol and unique molecular identifiers. TCRdb reprocessed the 3' RACE reads via MiXCR and lists one record per CDR3 protein. This table has roughly 46,000 distinct CDR3 sequences, around 4.7% appearing once. The sample here was CD45RA+ CD4+ T cells from PBMCs, pooled from several time points, taken from a donor given antiretroviral therapy, either interrupted or continuous. Subset in this sample: naive CD4+ CD45RA+ CD45RO- T cells. The receptors derive from a pool of human donors with HIV.

This clonotype has a handful of counts. V is TRBV5-4 and J is TRBJ1-2; D perhaps matches TRBD1 (5 bases). The CDR3 is made up of 15 amino acids. The germline gives CDR1 SGHNT, CDR2 YYREEE (reference sequence). Deletions cut 2 bases from V and 8 bases from J, with 19 bases between. The CDR3 loop is CASSFSDRSSSGYTF. The CDR3 region has the DNA TGTGCCAGCAGCTTTTCCGACAGAAGCTCCTCCGGCTACACCTTC.

This clonotype showed up many times. CDR3 bases: TGTGCCATCAGTGAGCATGGAAGGACCTCCGAAACCTACGAGCAGTACTTC. This sequence encodes CAISEHGRTSETYEQYF. The gene calls are TRBV10-3 and TRBJ2-7; D unresolved. Trimming left V 2 bases short and J 2 bases short, with 19 bases between. The CDR3 covers 17 residues. Germline loops: CDR1 ENHRY, CDR2 SYGVKD.

This clonotype was observed a handful of times. The chain has TRBV28 and TRBJ2-3; D is uncertain. The germline V and J ends were trimmed by 5 bases and 0 bases, with 15 bases remaining between them. CDR1 and CDR2 (germline): MDHEN, SYDVKM. This CDR3 comprises 16 residues. As DNA, the CDR3 is TGTGCCAGCAGTCCCAACCAGTGGGGAAGCACAGATACGCAGTATTTT. Protein: CASSPNQWGSTDTQYF.

This clonotype occurred a few times. The junction and the germline gene differ at one end; a read error may be behind it. This chain joins TRBV12-3 or TRBV12-4 and TRBJ2-7; 7 bases line up with TRBD1. The CDR3 is 15 residues long. DNA of the CDR3: TGTGCCATCAGTTCGGCCGGGACAGTCACCTACGAGCAGTACTTC. Translation: CAISSAGTVTYEQYF.

To note about this clonotype: One end of the junction is discordant with germline, which a read error may explain. V usage is TRBV3-1 and J usage is TRBJ2-3; 7 nucleotides line up with TRBD1. The CDR3 covers 16 residues. Germline-derived CDR1 and CDR2 are LGHDT and YNNKEL (reference sequence). For the CDR3, the DNA is TGTGCCAGCAGCGCTACCACGGGACAGAGCACAGATACGAAGTATTTT. Residues: CASSATTGQSTDTKYF.

This clonotype has a handful of counts. This chain connects TRBV11-3 to TRBJ2-7; D may be TRBD2 (5 bases). The V gene's germline CDR1 is SGHNT and CDR2 YENEEA. The CDR3 spans 13 residues. Trimming removed 2 bases at V and 3 bases at J, with 8 bases between. The CDR3 sequence: CASSLQRNYEQYF. In DNA, the CDR3 is TGTGCCAGCAGCTTACAGCGGAACTACGAGCAGTACTTC.

In its sample, this clonotype was seen many times. V usage is TRBV6-1 and J usage is TRBJ1-3; D remains ambiguous. The V gene lost 8 bases and the J gene lost 2 bases, with 7 bases spanning the gap. From germline, CDR1 is MNHNS and CDR2 SASEGT. The CDR3 totals 12 residues. CDR3 in DNA: TGTGCCAGCCAAAATCCTGGAAACACCATATATTTT. Protein sequence: CASQNPGNTIYF.

This clonotype appeared many times. This chain connects TRBV25-1 to TRBJ1-4; D call uncertain. V shed 3 bases and J shed 6 bases, with 11 bases lying between them. Germline CDR1 and CDR2: MGHDK and SYGVNS. The CDR3 consists of 14 residues. CDR3: CASSDPAGDEKLFF. CDR3 sequence (DNA): TGTGCCAGCAGTGACCCGGCCGGGGATGAAAAACTGTTTTTT. Based on the CDR3 plus reference TRBV25-1 and TRBJ1-4, the full variable domain is EADIYQTPRYLVIGTGKKITLECSQTMGHDKMYWYQQDPGMELHLIHYSYGVNSTEKGDLSSESTVSRIRTEHFPLTLESARPSHTSQYLCASSDPAGDEKLFFGSGTQLSVL.

This clonotype was seen at least ten times. The genes are TRBV18 and TRBJ2-7; D is possibly TRBD2 (5 bases). Germline CDR1 reads KGHSH; CDR2 reads LQKENI. CDR3 length: 13 amino acids. V lost 2 bases, J lost 5 bases, and 10 bases lay in between. The CDR3 loop is CASSPKGLHEQYF. The DNA of the CDR3 is TGTGCCAGCTCACCAAAAGGACTCCACGAGCAGTACTTC. The complete variable domain, with remaining parts taken from reference TRBV18 and TRBJ2-7, reads NAGVMQNPRHLVRRRGQEARLRCSPMKGHSHVYWYRQLPEEGLKFMVYLQKENIIDESGMPKERFSAEFPKEGPSILRIQQVVRGDSAAYFCASSPKGLHEQYFGPGTRLTVT.

Many counts were recorded for this clonotype. This sequence joins TRBV6-5 and TRBJ1-2, with a tentative D call TRBD1 (6 bases). Germline assignment: CDR1 MNHEY and CDR2 SVGAGI. With 8 bases removed from V and 8 bases from J, the gap between germline ends came to 15 bases. This CDR3 spans 12 amino acids. The CDR3 loop is CASCETGRGYTF. In DNA form, the CDR3 reads TGTGCCAGCTGCGAGACAGGCCGCGGCTACACCTTC.

This clonotype was recorded at least ten times. V gene TRBV12-3 or TRBV12-4 combines with J gene TRBJ2-6; D remains ambiguous. V lost 8 bases and J 0 bases, leaving 8 bases between the germline ends. The CDR3 runs 14 residues. The CDR3 DNA sequence: TGTGCCAGCGGGTGGCGCTCTGGGGCCAACGTCCTGACTTTC. Translation gives CASGWRSGANVLTF.

This clonotype was picked up many times. This sequence joins TRBV3-1 and TRBJ1-2; 7 bases are shared with TRBD1. J lost 9 bases, V lost 1 base, and 5 bases had no gene match. CDR1 and CDR2 from the germline V gene are LGHDT and YNNKEL (reference sequence). The CDR3 sequence is 13 residues long. The DNA of the CDR3 is TGTGCCAGCAGCCAAGGGCAGGGGGAGCGCTACACCTTC. It encodes CASSQGQGERYTF. The variable domain in full, completed from reference TRBV3-1 and TRBJ1-2, reads DTAVSQTPKYLVTQMGNDKSIKCEQNLGHDTMYWYKQDSKKFLKIMFSYNNKELIINETVPNRFSPKSPDKAHLNLHINSLELGDSAVYFCASSQGQGERYTFGSGTRLTVV.

This clonotype was seen ten or more times. The chain combines TRBV29-1 with TRBJ1-6; TRBD1 matches at 8 bases. V shed 7 bases and J 7 bases; nucleotides not matched to a gene: 6. The CDR3 runs 13 residues. Looked up from germline, CDR1 is SQVTM and CDR2 is ANQGSEA. CDR3 bases: TGCAGCGCAGGGGGCGGACAAAATTCACCCCTCCACTTT. This gives the protein CSAGGGQNSPLHF.

The sample holds many counts of this clonotype. J is TRBJ1-5 and V is TRBV28; D not resolved. CDR1 MDHEN and CDR2 SYDVKM come from the germline V gene. The CDR3 contains 13 residues. Trimming stripped 3 bases from V and 9 bases from J, with 12 bases between. CDR3 amino acids: CASSLTGTGPQHF. CDR3 bases: TGTGCCAGCAGTTTGACGGGTACGGGGCCCCAGCATTTT. The whole variable domain, remainder taken from reference TRBV28 and TRBJ1-5, is DVKVTQSSRYLVKRTGEKVFLECVQDMDHENMFWYRQDPGLGLRLIYFSYDVKMKEKGDIPEGYSVSREKKERFSLILESASTNQTSMYLCASSLTGTGPQHFGDGTRLSIL.

This clonotype appeared many times. This chain uses TRBV20-1 with TRBJ1-2; tentatively, D is TRBD1 (5 bases). V lost 7 bases to trimming and J lost 8 bases, with 17 bases between them. The CDR3 covers 12 residues. CDR1 is DFQATT, CDR2 SNEGSKA, per germline (reference sequence). CDR3 amino acids: CSGRDRLFGYTF. CDR3 in DNA: TGCAGTGGCCGGGACCGTCTATTCGGCTACACCTTC.

This clonotype was seen ten or more times. The V gene is TRBV25-1, the J gene TRBJ2-7; possible D gene TRBD1, 6 bases. CDR3 size: 14 residues. Germline-derived CDR1 and CDR2 are MGHDK and SYGVNS. Between the trimmed V and J ends, which lost 7 bases and 2 bases, there was a span of 15 bases. The CDR3 here is CASNNRDIAYEQYF. CDR3 nucleotide sequence: TGTGCCAGCAACAACCGGGACATCGCCTACGAGCAGTACTTC.

This clonotype was detected ten times or more. The V gene is TRBV29-1, the J gene TRBJ1-2, with TRBD1 matching over 8 bases. Trimming at V came to 5 bases and at J to 6 bases, leaving 8 bases not matched to a gene. CDR1 and CDR2 from the germline V gene are SQVTM and ANQGSEA. The CDR3 totals 13 residues. Here the CDR3 DNA reads TGCAGCGTTAGCGGGACAGGCGTCGATGGCTACACCTTC. It specifies CSVSGTGVDGYTF.

This clonotype appeared many times. The rearrangement links TRBV6-1 to TRBJ2-3, with 11 bases identical to TRBD2. Germline values: CDR1 MNHNS, CDR2 SASEGT. J gave up 4 bases and V 7 bases, and 13 bases lay outside the gene matches. The CDR3 loop spans 17 amino acids. DNA for the CDR3: TGTGCCAGCATACGGGACCCGGGACTAGCGGTGGCAGATACGCAGTATTTT. It encodes CASIRDPGLAVADTQYF.

The table lists this clonotype with many counts. The rearrangement links TRBV19 to TRBJ1-1; no clear D. V was trimmed by 6 bases and J by 3 bases, leaving 5 bases between them. This CDR3 is built from 11 residues. CDR1 is LNHDA and CDR2 is SQIVND in the germline V gene (reference sequence). The CDR3 protein is CASSFYTEAFF. CDR3 DNA sequence: TGTGCCAGTAGCTTTTACACTGAAGCTTTCTTT. The full variable domain, its missing parts supplied by reference TRBV19 and TRBJ1-1, is DGGITQSPKYLFRKEGQNVTLSCEQNLNHDAMYWYRQDPGQGLRLIYYSQIVNDFQKGDIAEGYSVSREKKESFPLTVTSAQKNPTAFYLCASSFYTEAFFGQGTRLTVV.

The table lists this clonotype with a few counts. V gene TRBV2 combines with J gene TRBJ1-5; tentative D call: TRBD1 (5 bases). V lost 4 bases and J 0 bases, leaving 10 bases between the germline ends. The V gene's germline CDR1 is SNHLY and CDR2 FYNNEI. The CDR3 contains 15 residues. The CDR3 protein is CASSAGHTSNQPQHF. The DNA of the CDR3 is TGTGCCAGCAGTGCTGGACACACTAGCAATCAGCCCCAGCATTTT.

This clonotype appeared many times. V and J are TRBV20-1 and TRBJ2-3, with unresolved D. Trimming shortened V by 2 bases and J by 3 bases, and 15 bases separated the two germline ends. This CDR3 is 15 amino acids long. Germline-derived CDR1 and CDR2 are DFQATT and SNEGSKA (reference sequence). DNA of the CDR3: TGCAGTGCTAGACCTAGGATGACTCATACAGATACGCAGTATTTT. This translates into CSARPRMTHTDTQYF.

This clonotype turned up a few times. J is TRBJ1-5 and V is TRBV29-1; D gene uncertain. In germline, CDR1 is SQVTM, CDR2 ANQGSEA. The CDR3 has 13 amino acids. V lost 7 bases and J lost 3, with 13 bases in between. The CDR3: CSAAVGPNQPQHF. CDR3 nucleotide sequence: TGCAGCGCCGCCGTGGGCCCCAATCAGCCCCAGCATTTT.

This clonotype was seen at least ten times. The V and J genes are TRBV6-6 and TRBJ1-5; D remains unclear. The CDR3 is 13 residues long. V was cut by 6 bases and J by 6 bases, with 12 bases left in between. Germline assignment: CDR1 MNHNY and CDR2 SVGAGI (reference sequence). As DNA, the CDR3 is TGTGCCAGCAGCTCCCCTGCGGGTCAGCCCCAGCATTTT. Residues: CASSSPAGQPQHF.